This T cell receptor beta chain was identified during a study of CD8 T cells in Susac syndrome. The CDR3 has 15 residues. The germline V gene has CDR1 MNHEY and CDR2 SVGEGT. V lost 6 bases to trimming and J lost 6 bases; unmatched junction nucleotides: 6. Controls were healthy donors chosen to match patients in age and sex. TEMRA cells were FACS-enriched, while CD8+ and CD4+ T cells were negatively isolated. Random hexamers primed reverse transcription of about 0.5 to 1 ug RNA. Amplification of TCR beta CDR3 spanned 54 Vbeta and 13 Jbeta via immunoSEQ multiplex PCR. TCRdb reprocessed the immunoSEQ multiplex PCR reads with MiXCR, giving one entry per CDR3 protein. The sample includes 150,000 to 200,000 distinct CDR3 sequences, around 94% of them seen just once. Remarks on this clonotype: Antigen: not known.

Study-wide findings and caveats: The authors acknowledged that the study's TCR sequencing and HLA analysis involved relatively few individuals.

Sequencing was done on a sample of CD4+ T cells from PBMCs. The sequence was collected from a human donor in good health. The chain has TRBV6-2 or TRBV6-3 and TRBJ2-1; 12 nucleotides match TRBD2. For the CDR3, the DNA is TGTGCCAGCAGCCCGACTAGCGGGAGATTCAATGAGCAGTTCTTC. This codes for CASSPTSGRFNEQFF.